The 3 T cell receptor beta chains listed next were all sequenced from one sample in a study of shared clonotypes between healthy human individuals. Sequencing used immunoSEQ multiplex PCR; TCRdb keeps in-frame clones, though not all of them. The sample consists of about 560,000 clones, around three quarters of them appearing once. The sample taken for sequencing was PBMCs. The receptor source for this set is a woman aged 40-49 years in good health. Some clones in this sample may be carry-over from other donors' samples.

This clone has just a few counts. Other DNA sequences in this specimen translate into the identical CDR3. V and J are TRBV18 and TRBJ1-5; no definite D call. Per germline, CDR1 KGHSH and CDR2 LQKENI. The V gene lost 1 base and the J gene lost 4 bases, with 5 bases spanning the gap. The CDR3 is made up of 13 amino acids. CDR3 loop: CASSPQGNQPQHF. Written as DNA, the CDR3 is TGTGCCAGCTCACCACAAGGGAATCAGCCCCAGCATTTT.

This clone was seen just once. The chain couples TRBV6-1 to TRBJ1-5; possibly TRBD1 for D (5 bases). Deletions cut 7 bases from V and 0 bases from J, with 13 bases between. Germline loops: CDR1 MNHNS, CDR2 SASEGT. The CDR3 contains 15 residues. The CDR3 loop is CASTRQGYSNQPQHF. Here the CDR3 DNA reads TGTGCCAGCACCCGTCAGGGCTATAGCAATCAGCCCCAGCATTTT.

This clone appeared once. The chain employs TRBV7-3 and TRBJ2-7; D is unclear. The CDR3 consists of 13 residues. Trimming shortened V by 4 bases and J by 0 bases, and 7 bases separated the two germline ends. Germline V gene lookup returns CDR1 SGHTA and CDR2 FQGTGA. CDR3 region: CASSSQDSYEQYF. CDR3 DNA sequence: TGTGCCAGCAGCTCCCAGGACTCCTACGAGCAGTACTTC.